This T cell receptor (beta chain) was sequenced for a study of T cells in Graves' hyperthyroidism and ophthalmopathy. The TCR beta CDR3 regions underwent amplification using RNA transcripts as the source. The HTBI set primed first-round TCR CDR3 RT-PCR. Each CDR3 protein is one row after TCRdb ran MiXCR on the multiplex PCR reads. Among hundreds of thousands of distinct CDR3 sequences listed, roughly 24% were seen once. This clonotype was detected many times. It was uncontrolled infection, other autoimmune disease, pregnancy or lactation that excluded patients. The V and J ends lost 5 bases and 3 bases respectively, with 13 bases between them. CDR3 size: 13 residues. Germline CDR1 and CDR2: DFQATT and SNEGSKA (reference sequence).

The material sequenced was blood. V is TRBV20-1 and J is TRBJ1-1; possible D gene TRBD1, 5 bases. This clonotype was obtained from a woman younger than 45 with Graves' ophthalmopathy. The CDR3, as DNA: TGCAGTGCTGAGGAGGGGATGGACACTGAAGCTTTCTTT. This translates into CSAEEGMDTEAFF.